The TCR beta chain under discussion was sequenced for a study of T cells in Graves' hyperthyroidism and ophthalmopathy (dated by TCRdb to about 2019). Regarding the study in general: Peripheral blood was collected at initial diagnosis, before any treatment. After sampling, hyperthyroidism patients received methimazole starting at 30 mg daily, and ophthalmopathy patients received high-dose intravenous methylprednisolone. Prospective prediction of ophthalmopathy was tested in an independent validation cohort of approximately 19 hyperthyroidism patients and 17 patients who later progressed to ophthalmopathy. In six Graves' hyperthyroidism patients, the study also compared T-cell repertoires from thyroid tissue with T-cell repertoires from blood. The paper reports TCR Vbeta CDR3 sequencing of 130 to 150 peripheral blood samples: under 45 ophthalmopathy, under 80 hyperthyroidism and approximately 17 progressor patients. The 100 discovery patients were randomly split 7:3 into training and test sets. To identify distinguishing TCR V-J signatures, a discovery cohort of roughly 100 patients was used, comprising 43 with Graves' ophthalmopathy and under 60 with stable Graves' hyperthyroidism. Broad study findings and their caveats: A model built on a 13 V-J signature distinguished ophthalmopathy from stable hyperthyroidism, reaching approximately 89% sensitivity and 81.08% specificity in cross-validation and 80%/75% in testing. No statistical method was used to fix the sample size in advance, and group allocation was not hidden from the investigators. Most expanded thyroid clonotypes (frequency above 0.001) were also found in blood, which suggests that blood repertoires may mirror thyroid immune responses. In validation, progression to ophthalmopathy was predicted by the model with roughly 71% sensitivity and under 85% specificity, a median of 6.5 months before onset.

About this clonotype itself: Its antigen target is currently unknown. Base qualities are not at hand, and no much larger clone is one base apart.

The TCR beta CDR3 regions were amplified from RNA transcripts. The first round of RT-PCR for the TCR CDR3 was performed with the HTBI primer set and the Qiagen OneStep RT-PCR kit. Libraries were constructed in a second round of multiplex PCR, after which size selection and purification were performed. Paired-end sequencing of the libraries was performed with 100 bp reads on an Illumina HiSeq2000. The paper's data handling went like this. Raw data were processed with SOAPnuke, discarding reads with adapters, uncalled bases, mean Phred below 15, or no exact constant-primer or identifier match. High-quality paired reads were merged with COPE v1.2.5, and unique nucleotide sequences were defined as clonotypes. MiTCR v1.1 was used to align the clonotypes against IMGT TRBV, TRBD and TRBJ reference segments. The analysis was restricted to V-J combinations with a frequency above 0.0001, which together covered about 99% of the repertoires. The TCS score was defined as the ratio of F50 (clonal expansion) to E x V (chaos), calculated using BLOSUM62-based TCRdist between CDR3 peptides within each V-J. Welch's t-statistics and random forest reduced fewer than 600 V-J features to some 14, which were used in a naive Bayes classifier (R e1071). Using fastp trimming at Q25 and MiXCR clonotype assembly, TCRdb reanalyzed the public sequencing data and kept in-frame beta chains. Every distinct CDR3 protein forms one entry, paired with its most common genes and DNA. The V and J calls reflect TCRdb's pipeline rather than the authors' work. Present in this sample are around 290,000 distinct CDR3 sequences, 17% of which were seen just once. Around 61% of the sample lies in the top ten.

Moderately to severely active disease, a Clinical Activity Score of at least 3, a NOSPECS grade of at least 4, and a duration under 3 months were present in ophthalmopathy patients. Exclusion was applied to patients with uncontrolled infections, other autoimmune diseases, pregnancy or lactation. Diagnoses were established on the basis of clinical symptoms, serum thyroxine and TRAb, thyroid ultrasound, and orbital computed tomography. Ficoll-Paque density gradient centrifugation was used to isolate PBMCs from approximately 10 ml of fresh peripheral blood. Total RNA was extracted with Trizol reagent, and quality was checked on an Agilent 2100 Bioanalyzer. The CDR3 spans 11 residues, from the cysteine through the phenylalanine. The entry retains the CDR3 DNA only, 33 bases that are in frame from base 1. CDR1 and CDR2 are drawn from the germline V gene: SGHRS, YFSETQ. Deletion took 4 bases off V and 3 bases off J, with a span of 3 bases between the germline ends.

The rearranged chain carries TRBV5-1 and TRBJ2-3; the D gene lacks a confident call. Sequencing input: blood. This TCR derives from a woman aged 60-75 years with Graves' ophthalmopathy. The CDR3 corresponds to CASSETDTQYF. The nucleotide sequence is given as TGCGCCAGCAGCGAAACAGATACGCAGTATTTT.